These T cell receptor beta chains were read from a single sample in a study of post-analysis software for immune sequencing data. TCRdb processed the PCR reads anew with MiXCR; each CDR3 protein has one entry. The data contain about 400,000 distinct CDR3 sequences, about a third of them singletons. Sequenced sample: blood. These receptor sequences come from a girl aged 10 to 17 with multiple sclerosis. Each CDR3 is given with its conserved first and last residue. Fields, in order: D gene, J gene, clone size, V gene, CDR3 DNA, CDR3 protein. A D gene is named only where the DNA matches it firmly. Size is omitted from some rows. Given values are once, few, many or a class for expanded clones.

NA	TRBJ1-2	NA	TRBV12-3/TRBV12-4	TGTGCCAGCAGTTCCGATCTTGGTGAAAACTATGGCTACACCTTC	CASSSDLGENYGYTF
NA	TRBJ2-7	few	TRBV27	TGTGCCGGCAGTCCTACTGGAGCGGTGCAGTACTTC	CAGSPTGAVQYF
NA	TRBJ2-1	NA	TRBV28	TGTGCCAGCAGGTCCCAGGACGTCTCCTACAATGAGCAGTTCTTC	CASRSQDVSYNEQFF
TRBD1	TRBJ1-6	NA	TRBV20-1	TGCAGTGCTAGAGGGAACAGGGGTACCCCTTCACCCCTCCACTTT	CSARGNRGTPSPLHF
NA	TRBJ1-5	NA	TRBV12-3/TRBV12-4	TGTGCCAGCAGGATGAGGGGGGAGAACAATCAGCCCCAGCATTTT	CASRMRGENNQPQHF
NA	TRBJ1-2	NA	TRBV20-1	TGCAGTGTAAATCGTGGCGTGTTCTATGGCTACACCTTC	CSVNRGVFYGYTF
NA	TRBJ1-5	once	TRBV24-1	TGTGCCACCAGTGATTCAATCACAGGGTTGAGCAATCAGCCCCAGCATTTT	CATSDSITGLSNQPQHF
NA	TRBJ2-5	few	TRBV5-1	TGCGCCAGCAGCTTCCGACCCGGGATTCGTGGGGGGGAGACCCAGTACTTC	CASSFRPGIRGGETQYF
NA	TRBJ2-4	NA	TRBV20-1	TGCAGTGCTAGAGCTTCGGGTAGTAGAGACATTCAGTACTTC	CSARASGSRDIQYF
NA	TRBJ1-6	NA	TRBV2	TGTGCCAGCAGTGAATTCCCTTCACCCCCCCACTTT	CASSEFPSPPHF
TRBD1	TRBJ2-7	NA	TRBV7-2	TGTGCCAGCAGTCACATCTCTACGGACAGGGACGAGCAGTACTTC	CASSHISTDRDEQYF
NA	TRBJ2-3	NA	TRBV20-1	TGCAGTGCTAGAGCGCCAGATACGCAGTATTTT	CSARAPDTQYF
NA	TRBJ2-1	few	TRBV6-1	TGTGCCAGCAGTGAAAGTAACGAGCAGTTCTTC	CASSESNEQFF
NA	TRBJ1-4	NA	TRBV11-1	TGTGCCAGCAGCTCCGGTGCGTCGGCTAATGAAAAACTGTTTTTT	CASSSGASANEKLFF
NA	TRBJ2-6	few	TRBV7-2	TGTGCCAGCAGCTTAGAACAGCACTCTGGGGCCAACGTCCTGACTTTC	CASSLEQHSGANVLTF
TRBD1	TRBJ1-5	NA	TRBV12-3/TRBV12-4	TGTGCCAGCAGTTTAGGGGACAGGGCTTCATATAGCAATCAGCCCCAGCATTTT	CASSLGDRASYSNQPQHF
NA	TRBJ2-3	many	TRBV24-1	TGTGCCACCAGTGATTTGGAGAGCTTGGATACGCAGTATTTT	CATSDLESLDTQYF
TRBD2	TRBJ2-3	many	TRBV7-2	TGTGCCAGCAGCTCGGGCCGTAGCGGGGGAACAGATACGCAGTATTTT	CASSSGRSGGTDTQYF
NA	TRBJ2-3	NA	TRBV6-1	TGTGCCAGCAGTGAAGCAGAGGATACGCAGTATTTT	CASSEAEDTQYF
TRBD2	TRBJ2-7	NA	TRBV10-3	TGTGCCATCAGTCTAACTAGCGGGGGGACCGGGGCCTCCTACGAGCAGTACTTC	CAISLTSGGTGASYEQYF
TRBD1	TRBJ1-2	NA	TRBV5-1	TGCGCCAGCAGCCAAGGGACAGAGGACTATGGCTACACCTTC	CASSQGTEDYGYTF
TRBD1	TRBJ2-6	NA	TRBV28	TGTGCCAGCAGTCCACACTGGACAGGGGTTGGATCTGGGGCCAACGTCCTGACTTTC	CASSPHWTGVGSGANVLTF
TRBD1	TRBJ2-1	NA	TRBV27	TGTGCCAGCAGCCTCACAGGGGATGAGCAGTTCTTC	CASSLTGDEQFF
NA	TRBJ1-2	NA	TRBV29-1	TGCAGCGGCCGCCAGGATAACGATGGCTACACCTTC	CSGRQDNDGYTF
NA	TRBJ1-5	few	TRBV12-3/TRBV12-4	TGTGCCAGCAGTTTCATCCCACAGGGAGCTTATAGCAATCAGCCCCAGCATTTT	CASSFIPQGAYSNQPQHF
NA	TRBJ2-3	NA	TRBV12-3/TRBV12-4	TGTGCCAGCAGTTTTAGGGGCAGGGCCCCCACAGATACGCAGTATTTT	CASSFRGRAPTDTQYF
NA	TRBJ2-6	few	TRBV6-2/TRBV6-3	TGTGCCAGCAGTCCCCGGTGGGGCAGTATTGACGGGGCCAACGTCCTGACTTTC	CASSPRWGSIDGANVLTF
TRBD2	TRBJ2-1	NA	TRBV6-6	TGTGCCTGCAGTCGAACCGGGGGGGGGTCCTACAATGAGCAGTTCTTC	CACSRTGGGSYNEQFF
NA	TRBJ1-2	NA	TRBV20-1	TGCAGTGTCGTGGCAGGGATCGGCTACACCTTC	CSVVAGIGYTF
NA	TRBJ1-2	NA	TRBV6-5	TGTGCCAGCAGTTACGGGGCGGGATACGGCTATGGCTACACCTTC	CASSYGAGYGYGYTF
NA	TRBJ2-5	few	TRBV2	TGTGCCAGCTCGTGGGCATTTGAGGGAGAGACCCAGTACTTC	CASSWAFEGETQYF
NA	TRBJ1-2	NA	TRBV7-2	TGTGCCAGCAGCTTAAACTCAGTAGGCTACACCTTC	CASSLNSVGYTF
TRBD1	TRBJ2-7	NA	TRBV6-6	TGTGCCAGCAGACCCGCATCTGGGACAGGGGCCTACGAGCAGTACTTC	CASRPASGTGAYEQYF
NA	TRBJ2-1	few	TRBV15	TGTGCCACCAGCAGAGATCCCGGGAACTACAATGAGCAGTTCTTC	CATSRDPGNYNEQFF
TRBD1	TRBJ1-4	few	TRBV6-6	TGTGCCAGCAGCCTGCGGTCGACAGGGAGCGAAAAACTGTTTTTT	CASSLRSTGSEKLFF
TRBD1	TRBJ2-1	few	TRBV6-6	TGTGCCAGCAGTACGGACAGGGCCTCTAATGAGCAGTTCTTC	CASSTDRASNEQFF
TRBD2	TRBJ2-1	NA	TRBV11-2	TGTGCCAGCAGCCAAACTAGCGACACTCCAAATGAGCAGTTCTTC	CASSQTSDTPNEQFF
TRBD2	TRBJ2-3	NA	TRBV12-3/TRBV12-4	TGTGCCAGCAGTTTATGGCGGGGGGGCGGTGCAGATACGCAGTATTTT	CASSLWRGGGADTQYF
TRBD1	TRBJ1-4	NA	TRBV20-1	TGCAGTGTTAGAGGAGGGGGACAGTTCCTTAATGAAAAACTGTTTTTT	CSVRGGGQFLNEKLFF
TRBD2	TRBJ2-5	NA	TRBV10-3	TGTGCCATCAGTGGGGCTAGCGGGCTTGGGAATGAGCAGTACTTC	CAISGASGLGNEQYF
TRBD2	TRBJ2-1	many	TRBV12-3/TRBV12-4	TGTGCCAGCAGTTTAGCGGCTAGCGGGCGGAACAATGAGCAGTTCTTC	CASSLAASGRNNEQFF
NA	TRBJ2-2	NA	TRBV5-1	TGCGCCAGCAGCTCTGGAACAAGGAACACCGGGGAGCTGTTTTTT	CASSSGTRNTGELFF
TRBD2	TRBJ2-7	few	TRBV4-2	TGTGCCAGCGGGAGCGGGGGGCCCTACGAGCAGTACTTC	CASGSGGPYEQYF
TRBD1	TRBJ2-7	NA	TRBV28	TGTGCCAGCAGTAGCTTTCCGGGACAGGGGGCGCGCGAGCAGTACTTC	CASSSFPGQGAREQYF
NA	TRBJ1-5	NA	TRBV28	TGTGCCAGCAGTTTAGGGGATTGGGACCAGCATTTT	CASSLGDWDQHF
TRBD2	TRBJ2-3	many	TRBV3-1	TGTGCCAGCAGCCAAGAGGGAGGGTCAGGTACGCAGTATTTT	CASSQEGGSGTQYF
NA	TRBJ1-4	NA	TRBV6-5	TGTGCCAGCAGCTACAGGATGAATGAAAAACTGTTTTTT	CASSYRMNEKLFF
NA	TRBJ2-5	NA	TRBV5-1	TGCGCCAGCAGCTTGAGCGTCAGCTTAGGGACAGAGACCCAGTACTTC	CASSLSVSLGTETQYF